These T cell receptor beta chains were read from a single sample in a study of OX40 agonist ivuxolimab in advanced cancers. Measured with immunoSEQ multiplex PCR; TCRdb has only the in-frame clones, and not every one. The table has 30,000 to 45,000 clones, 74% seen once; the top ten hold approximately 17%. Sample: CD4+ or CD8+ T cells sorted from blood, taken in a trial of the OX40 agonist ivuxolimab. The receptors originated from an adult with an advanced solid tumor such as melanoma, head and neck, liver or kidney cancer. CDR3s include the opening cysteine and the closing phenylalanine or tryptophan. The D gene is left open where the match is weak. Size is omitted from some rows. Given values are once, few, many or a class for expanded clones.

V gene	J gene	clone size	D gene	CDR3 protein	CDR3 DNA
TRBV6-1	TRBJ2-1	.	.	CASKEWAAEYNEQFF	TGTGCCAGCAAGGAATGGGCAGCGGAGTACAATGAGCAGTTCTTC
TRBV28	TRBJ1-2	.	.	CASSPTTRYGYTF	TGTGCCAGCAGCCCTACCACACGGTATGGCTACACCTTC
TRBV30	TRBJ2-1	.	.	CAWRFLNNEQFF	TGTGCCTGGAGATTTTTGAACAATGAGCAGTTCTTC
TRBV9	TRBJ1-1	.	.	CASSDEGTLNTEAFF	TGTGCCAGCAGCGATGAAGGGACACTGAACACTGAAGCTTTCTTT
TRBV7-2	TRBJ1-1	.	.	CASSLVHNLNTEAFF	TGTGCCAGCAGCTTAGTACACAACTTGAACACTGAAGCTTTCTTT
TRBV6-6	TRBJ2-1	.	TRBD1	CASSLRQGAHEQFF	TGTGCCAGCAGTTTAAGACAGGGGGCGCATGAGCAGTTCTTC
TRBV12-5	TRBJ2-1	.	.	CASGLGYDGFDEQFF	TGTGCTAGTGGTTTGGGTTACGACGGTTTCGATGAGCAGTTCTTC
TRBV7-9	TRBJ1-1	.	.	CASSRGQNTEAFF	TGTGCCAGCAGTCGAGGCCAAAACACTGAAGCTTTCTTT
TRBV27	TRBJ2-1	.	TRBD1	CASNTGGGEQFF	TGTGCCAGCAATACAGGGGGAGGTGAGCAGTTCTTC
TRBV2	TRBJ1-6	few	TRBD1	CASRTGWNSPLHF	TGTGCCAGCCGGACAGGGTGGAATTCACCCCTCCACTTT
TRBV14	TRBJ2-1	.	.	CASSQYKFNEQFF	TGTGCCAGCAGCCAATACAAGTTTAATGAGCAGTTCTTC
TRBV6-5	TRBJ1-4	.	TRBD1	CASSYTAGQFEKLFF	TGTGCCAGCAGTTACACCGCGGGACAGTTTGAAAAACTGTTTTTT
TRBV6-6	TRBJ1-3	.	.	CASSFLSGNTIYF	TGTGCCAGCAGTTTCCTCAGTGGAAACACCATATATTTT
TRBV6-5	TRBJ2-2	.	.	CASSFGRQAGELFF	TGTGCCAGCAGTTTCGGACGGCAGGCCGGGGAGCTGTTTTTT
TRBV7-9	TRBJ1-3	medium-sized	.	CASSRSGSNSGNTIYF	TGTGCCAGCAGCCGCTCAGGGTCCAACTCTGGAAACACCATATATTTT
TRBV6-1	TRBJ1-2	.	.	CASSAQVGYTF	TGTGCCAGCAGTGCCCAGGTGGGCTACACCTTC
TRBV10-3	TRBJ2-7	.	.	CALGTDSYEQYF	TGTGCCCTTGGGACGGATTCCTACGAGCAGTACTTC
TRBV5-6	TRBJ1-2	.	.	CASSSRAGAYGYTF	TGTGCCAGCAGCTCCCGAGCGGGGGCCTATGGCTACACCTTC
TRBV5-5	TRBJ1-2	once	.	CASSATVAYGYTF	TGTGCCAGCAGCGCGACGGTGGCCTATGGCTACACCTTC
TRBV19	TRBJ2-1	.	.	CASSPSPGRAEGPQFF	TGTGCCAGTAGTCCTTCGCCAGGCCGGGCGGAGGGACCGCAGTTCTTC
TRBV18	TRBJ2-6	.	.	CASSPRRPDFSSGANVLTF	TGTGCCAGCTCACCACGCCGGCCCGACTTTAGCTCTGGGGCCAACGTCCTGACTTTC
TRBV9	TRBJ1-3	few	.	CASSVGRENTIYF	TGTGCCAGCAGCGTTGGGAGGGAGAACACCATATATTTT
TRBV7-7	TRBJ2-1	.	TRBD1	CASSLEGGHYNEQFF	TGTGCCAGCAGCCTAGAAGGGGGCCACTACAATGAGCAGTTCTTC
TRBV5-6	TRBJ1-1	.	TRBD1	CASSWGQGVRNTEAFF	TGTGCCAGCAGCTGGGGACAGGGGGTACGGAACACTGAAGCTTTCTTT
TRBV5-1	TRBJ1-3	.	.	CASSLAGGVSGNTIYF	TGCGCCAGCAGCTTGGCGGGGGGAGTTTCTGGAAACACCATATATTTT
TRBV5-1	TRBJ2-3	.	.	CASNPLGFPDTQYF	TGCGCCAGCAACCCGCTAGGGTTTCCAGATACGCAGTATTTT
TRBV28	TRBJ1-5	.	TRBD1	CASSSQGAGNQPQHF	TGTGCCAGCAGTTCACAGGGGGCAGGCAATCAGCCCCAGCATTTT
TRBV7-9	TRBJ2-1	.	TRBD2	CASSTWTSGDNEQFF	TGTGCCAGCAGCACATGGACTAGCGGGGACAATGAGCAGTTCTTC
TRBV6-1	TRBJ1-2	.	TRBD1	CASRPPGQGGGGYTF	TGTGCCAGCAGACCACCGGGACAGGGGGGCGGTGGCTACACCTTC
TRBV2	TRBJ2-1	.	TRBD2	CASSRTSGGASYNEQFF	TGTGCCAGCAGTAGGACTAGCGGGGGGGCCTCCTACAATGAGCAGTTCTTC
TRBV6-5	TRBJ2-3	.	.	CASSYSGSTDTQYF	TGTGCCAGCAGTTACTCCGGCTCCACAGATACGCAGTATTTT
TRBV6-5	TRBJ1-2	once	.	CASSYLGGNKDGYTF	TGTGCCAGCAGTTACCTTGGGGGCAATAAGGATGGCTACACCTTC
TRBV7-3	TRBJ2-3	once	.	CASSPGQAGFRDTQYF	TGTGCCAGCAGCCCCGGACAGGCGGGATTTAGAGATACGCAGTATTTT
TRBV9	TRBJ2-5	.	TRBD2	CASSLGTSGGAETQYF	TGTGCCAGCAGCTTAGGGACTAGCGGGGGGGCAGAGACCCAGTACTTC
TRBV11-3	TRBJ1-5	.	.	CARAPDIGGNQPQHF	TGTGCCAGAGCACCGGACATAGGGGGCAATCAGCCCCAGCATTTT
TRBV7-9	TRBJ1-5	once	TRBD1	CASSLGTGGNQPQHF	TGTGCCAGCAGCCTCGGGACAGGGGGAAATCAGCCCCAGCATTTT
TRBV11-2	TRBJ2-7	.	TRBD2	CASSQREGRSYEQYF	TGTGCCAGCAGCCAAAGGGAGGGGCGGTCCTACGAGCAGTACTTC
TRBV25-1	TRBJ2-5	.	TRBD1	CASSESPSGTGQETQYF	TGTGCCAGCAGTGAGTCCCCTTCCGGGACAGGTCAAGAGACCCAGTACTTC
TRBV20-1	TRBJ2-4	few	.	CSSGAKNIQYF	TGCAGCTCCGGAGCCAAAAACATTCAGTACTTC
TRBV5-1	TRBJ1-2	few	TRBD1	CASSLGDRAYGYTF	TGCGCCAGCAGCTTGGGGGACAGGGCTTATGGCTACACCTTC
TRBV18	TRBJ2-1	.	TRBD2	CASSPRGIAGANNEQFF	TGTGCCAGCTCACCCAGGGGCATAGCGGGGGCTAACAATGAGCAGTTCTTC
TRBV7-2	TRBJ1-6	.	.	CASSAGGPLHF	TGTGCCAGCAGCGCAGGTGGCCCCCTCCACTTT
TRBV2	TRBJ2-3	.	TRBD1	CASEGTGGSDTQYF	TGTGCCAGCGAAGGGACAGGGGGCTCAGATACGCAGTATTTT
TRBV5-1	TRBJ2-7	.	.	CASSLGATGSYEQYF	TGCGCCAGCAGCTTGGGCGCTACCGGATCCTACGAGCAGTACTTC
TRBV6-6	TRBJ1-1	.	.	CATGPNEAFF	TGTGCAACAGGGCCCAATGAAGCTTTCTTT
TRBV5-1	TRBJ1-1	large	.	CASSGWDGNTEAFF	TGCGCCAGCAGCGGATGGGACGGGAACACTGAAGCTTTCTTT
TRBV19	TRBJ2-5	.	TRBD1	CASSIGQGIRETQYF	TGTGCCAGTAGTATTGGACAGGGGATAAGAGAGACCCAGTACTTC
TRBV6-5	TRBJ1-5	few	.	CASRLRDSNQPQHF	TGTGCCAGCAGGCTCCGGGACAGCAATCAGCCCCAGCATTTT
TRBV5-1	TRBJ1-5	.	TRBD1	CASAKGEGANQPQHF	TGCGCCAGCGCCAAAGGGGAGGGGGCCAATCAGCCCCAGCATTTT
TRBV4-1	TRBJ2-2	.	.	CASSRSSSTGELFF	TGCGCCAGCAGCCGATCTTCTTCCACCGGGGAGCTGTTTTTT
TRBV19	TRBJ2-6	.	.	CASSTGRGGANVLTF	TGTGCCAGTAGTACGGGGCGCGGGGGGGCCAACGTCCTGACTTTC
TRBV19	TRBJ1-2	.	TRBD1	CASSKYGTGGADGYTF	TGTGCCAGTAGTAAATACGGGACAGGGGGCGCAGATGGCTACACCTTC
TRBV6-1	TRBJ2-2	.	.	CASSAGERELFF	TGTGCCAGCAGTGCAGGGGAACGGGAGCTGTTTTTT
TRBV5-1	TRBJ1-5	.	TRBD1	CASSLDGQGNQPQHF	TGCGCCAGCAGCTTGGATGGACAGGGCAATCAGCCCCAGCATTTT
TRBV6-5	TRBJ2-5	.	.	CASSYVRGQETQYF	TGTGCCAGCAGTTACGTTAGGGGCCAGGAGACCCAGTACTTC
TRBV18	TRBJ1-1	few	.	CASSPRDEAFF	TGTGCCAGCTCACCAAGGGATGAAGCTTTCTTT
TRBV28	TRBJ2-7	.	.	CASSPLQVYEQYF	TGTGCCAGCAGCCCGCTGCAGGTGTACGAGCAGTACTTC
TRBV4-1	TRBJ1-2	.	TRBD1	CASRRGGDGYTF	TGCGCCAGCCGCAGGGGGGGGGACGGCTACACCTTC
TRBV29-1	TRBJ1-2	.	.	CSVSIGYGYTF	TGCAGCGTTTCTATCGGCTATGGCTACACCTTC
TRBV7-9	TRBJ2-3	.	.	CASSLGRTESTDTQYF	TGTGCCAGCAGCTTAGGCCGGACAGAGAGCACAGATACGCAGTATTTT